These T cell receptor beta chains were read from a single sample in a study of T cell repertoires in cytomegalovirus infection. These TCRs are of unknown antigen specificity. TCRdb reprocessed the reads with MiXCR, giving one entry per CDR3 protein. The sample has about half a million distinct CDR3 sequences; about 44% are singletons. Sample: cultured PBMCs, taken from culture after CMV antigen stimulation. All receptors come from a human donor in good health (CMV status not recorded). Some clones in this sample may be carry-over from other donors' samples. The CDR3 runs from the conserved cysteine through the conserved F or W. A D gene is named only where the DNA matches it firmly. Only some rows state a clone size, as once, few, many or a class for expanded clones.

D gene	J gene	clone size	V gene	CDR3 protein	CDR3 DNA
NA	TRBJ2-2	few	TRBV6-2/TRBV6-3	CASSYSRAGELFF	TGTGCCAGCAGTTACTCGAGGGCCGGGGAGCTGTTTTTT
NA	TRBJ1-2	few	TRBV7-6	CASSLAGRPISYGYTF	TGTGCCAGCAGCTTGGCAGGCCGACCAATTAGCTATGGCTACACCTTC
NA	TRBJ2-5	NA	TRBV27	CASSPWGSGTQETQYF	TGTGCCAGCAGTCCCTGGGGGAGCGGAACCCAAGAGACCCAGTACTTC
TRBD1	TRBJ1-4	NA	TRBV7-2	CASSLSEGQMPLFF	TGTGCCAGCAGCTTATCCGAGGGACAGATGCCACTGTTTTTT
NA	TRBJ2-7	NA	TRBV7-2	CASSPADRGNYEQYF	TGTGCCAGCAGCCCCGCCGATCGGGGAAACTACGAGCAGTACTTC
TRBD1	TRBJ1-5	NA	TRBV7-2	CASSLWDRDDQPQHF	TGTGCCAGCAGCTTATGGGACAGGGACGATCAGCCCCAGCATTTT
TRBD2	TRBJ2-3	NA	TRBV4-3	CASSQGTSGDTDTQYF	TGCGCCAGCAGCCAGGGGACTAGCGGAGACACAGATACGCAGTATTTT
NA	TRBJ2-7	few	TRBV29-1	CSVSEGIKQYF	TGCAGCGTTTCTGAGGGGATCAAGCAGTACTTC
NA	TRBJ2-1	once	TRBV7-9	CASSFSELTYNEQFF	TGTGCCAGCAGCTTTAGCGAGTTGACCTACAATGAGCAGTTCTTC
NA	TRBJ2-1	few	TRBV14	CASSSLGAYNEQFF	TGTGCCAGCAGTAGTCTCGGAGCCTACAATGAGCAGTTCTTC
NA	TRBJ2-3	NA	TRBV6-5	CASSYGVYTDTQYF	TGTGCCAGCAGTTACGGGGTCTACACAGATACGCAGTATTTT
TRBD1	TRBJ1-2	NA	TRBV5-1	CASSLPGQAPNYGYTF	TGCGCCAGCAGCCTACCGGGACAGGCTCCTAACTATGGCTACACCTTC
TRBD2	TRBJ2-5	NA	TRBV7-2	CASSLTSGTMETQYF	TGTGCCAGCAGCCTGACTAGCGGGACCATGGAGACCCAGTACTTC
NA	TRBJ2-7	NA	TRBV7-9	CASSSPGGSYEQYF	TGTGCCAGCAGCTCACCAGGGGGGTCCTACGAGCAGTACTTC
NA	TRBJ2-1	once	TRBV6-2/TRBV6-3	CASSSANLGNEQFF	TGTGCCAGCAGTTCGGCGAACCTGGGCAATGAGCAGTTCTTC
NA	TRBJ2-3	NA	TRBV27	CASSLNVGRAVTDTQYF	TGTGCCAGCAGTTTAAACGTGGGCAGGGCGGTGACAGATACGCAGTATTTT
NA	TRBJ1-5	NA	TRBV6-1	CASSEGWDQPQHF	TGTGCCAGCAGTGAGGGTTGGGATCAGCCCCAGCATTTT
NA	TRBJ1-2	NA	TRBV28	CDSSLSRGGYTF	TGTGACAGCAGTTTATCGCGGGGGGGCTACACCTTC
TRBD1	TRBJ2-7	few	TRBV27	CASSLQTGTYEQYF	TGTGCCAGCAGCCTACAGACAGGGACCTACGAGCAGTACTTC
NA	TRBJ2-3	NA	TRBV7-2	CASSLARLVTDTQYF	TGTGCCAGCAGCTTAGCGCGCCTTGTCACAGATACGCAGTATTTT
NA	TRBJ1-1	NA	TRBV19	CASSIVRGGTEAFF	TGTGCCAGTAGTATAGTGAGAGGAGGCACTGAAGCTTTCTTT
TRBD2	TRBJ2-1	NA	TRBV12-3/TRBV12-4	CASSRSRGTSTLQYEQFF	TGTGCCAGCAGCCGTTCCCGCGGGACTAGCACCCTACAATATGAGCAGTTCTTC